These 9 T cell receptor beta chains originate from one sample sequenced in a study of T-cell memory formation after mild COVID-19. TCRdb reanalysed the 5' RACE reads using MiXCR and keeps one entry per CDR3 protein. The data hold 400,000 or so distinct CDR3 sequences, with approximately 21% observed a single time. The sample taken for sequencing was PBMCs or a T cell subset sorted from them (not recorded which). All receptors come from an adult woman who had mild COVID-19 (a few samples of this study predate the infection). Cell type and time point are not known.

In this sample, this clonotype turned up a few times. The rearrangement uses TRBV18 and TRBJ2-5; D call uncertain. The CDR3 is 13 residues long. CDR1 is KGHSH, CDR2 LQKENI, per germline. V was clipped by 4 bases and J by 2 bases, with 8 bases between them. CDR3 sequence reads: CASSRGRQETQYF. CDR3 bases: TGTGCCAGCTCACGAGGCAGACAAGAGACCCAGTACTTC.

This clonotype was recorded once. J is TRBJ2-3 and V is TRBV10-3; a possible D gene is TRBD2 (6 bases). Germline CDR1 is ENHRY and CDR2 is SYGVKD. The length of the CDR3 is 14 residues. Trimming removed 4 bases from V and 4 bases from J, with 12 bases in between. Here the CDR3 reads CAISGNGGADTQYF. As DNA, the CDR3 is TGTGCCATCAGTGGTAATGGAGGGGCAGATACGCAGTATTTT.

This clonotype was observed a handful of times. CDR3: CASSLKGAEAFF. The CDR3 DNA follows: TGTGCCAGCAGTTTAAAAGGAGCCGAAGCTTTCTTT. The rearrangement links TRBV12-3 or TRBV12-4 to TRBJ1-1; D is undetermined. The CDR3 spans 12 residues. V was trimmed by 2 bases and J by 8 bases, leaving 9 bases between them.

This chain joins TRBV24-1 and TRBJ2-3; 11 bases match TRBD2. This CDR3 spans 15 amino acids. J gave up 8 bases and V 5 bases, and 8 bases lay outside the gene matches. The germline V gene encodes CDR1 KGHDR and CDR2 SFDVKD. CDR3 loop: CATSGLAGGHSTQYF. The CDR3 DNA follows: TGTGCCACCAGTGGTTTAGCGGGAGGGCACTCTACGCAGTATTTT.

This clonotype was detected many times. The genes are TRBV4-1 and TRBJ2-4; 11 bases fit TRBD2. Trimming cost V 0 bases and J 7 bases; bases outside gene matches: 11. The CDR3 runs 18 residues. Per germline, CDR1 MGHRA and CDR2 YSYEKL. The CDR3 coding sequence is TGCGCCAGCAGCCAAGAAAGCGGGGTAGCGGGGGGGCGGAACATTCAGTACTTC. As protein: CASSQESGVAGGRNIQYF.

The chain combines TRBV7-2 with TRBJ2-7, with TRBD1 matching 7 bases. CDR1 and CDR2 (germline): SGHTA, FQGNSA. With 5 bases clipped from V and 6 bases from J, the junction kept 16 bases outside the gene matches. The CDR3 sequence is 16 residues long. The CDR3 nucleotides are TGTGCCAGCAGCCCACCGGGGACAGCATCTATGGCCGAGCAGTACTTC. Protein sequence: CASSPPGTASMAEQYF.

The chain has TRBV30 and TRBJ1-1; 10 bases align to TRBD1. The CDR3 extends over 15 amino acids. Germline V gene data show CDR1 as GTSNPN and CDR2 as SVGIG (reference sequence). The V gene end was trimmed by 2 bases and the J gene end by 4 bases; junction bases not matched to a gene: 7. CDR3 coding DNA: TGTGCCTGGAGTCGTCCCGGGACAGGGGCCACTGAAGCTTTCTTT. Translation: CAWSRPGTGATEAFF.

This clonotype was picked up one time. The rearrangement joins TRBV6-1 to TRBJ1-1; D is unclear. The germline V gene encodes CDR1 MNHNS and CDR2 SASEGT. This CDR3 contains 13 residues. Trimming removed 3 bases from V and 1 base from J, with 6 bases in between. As DNA, the CDR3 is TGTGCCAGCAGTGAGAGGTGGAACACTGAAGCTTTCTTT. It is translated as CASSERWNTEAFF.

This clonotype was found many times. This chain uses TRBV20-1 with TRBJ2-1; D might be TRBD2 (6 bases). The CDR3 totals 16 residues. The germline gives CDR1 DFQATT, CDR2 SNEGSKA (reference sequence). The V end was cut by 2 bases, the J end by 2 bases, with 16 bases between. The chain's CDR3 is CSARIPRLGTYNEQFF. CDR3 DNA sequence: TGCAGTGCTAGAATTCCTCGACTAGGTACCTACAATGAGCAGTTCTTC.